This TCR beta chain was observed in a study of T cell responses to AZD1222 COVID-19 vaccine. Recipients boosted at about 4 weeks or about 12 weeks are pooled. CDR1 is KGHDR, CDR2 SFDVKD, per germline. The CDR3 consists of 12 residues. The V and J ends lost 3 bases and 14 bases, in that order; junction bases with no gene match: 6. A note on this clone: Its antigen is unidentified.

Study results and limitations: Clonal diversity may have been underestimated, and the donors were mostly white British, with more females than males.

Measured with immunoSEQ multiplex PCR; TCRdb has only the in-frame clones, and not every one. The sample includes under 150,000 clones, 80% to 95% seen only once; the top ten take 0.9% to 1.3%. Sequencing used peripheral blood, obtained 28 days after the second AZD1222 dose. This clonotype originated in an adult who received the AZD1222 COVID-19 vaccine. The V call is TRBV24-1, the J call TRBJ1-3, with TRBD1 matching 7 bases. The CDR3 protein is CATSDARGTLYF. CDR3 coding DNA: TGTGCCACCAGTGATGCCAGGGGGACCCTATATTTT.